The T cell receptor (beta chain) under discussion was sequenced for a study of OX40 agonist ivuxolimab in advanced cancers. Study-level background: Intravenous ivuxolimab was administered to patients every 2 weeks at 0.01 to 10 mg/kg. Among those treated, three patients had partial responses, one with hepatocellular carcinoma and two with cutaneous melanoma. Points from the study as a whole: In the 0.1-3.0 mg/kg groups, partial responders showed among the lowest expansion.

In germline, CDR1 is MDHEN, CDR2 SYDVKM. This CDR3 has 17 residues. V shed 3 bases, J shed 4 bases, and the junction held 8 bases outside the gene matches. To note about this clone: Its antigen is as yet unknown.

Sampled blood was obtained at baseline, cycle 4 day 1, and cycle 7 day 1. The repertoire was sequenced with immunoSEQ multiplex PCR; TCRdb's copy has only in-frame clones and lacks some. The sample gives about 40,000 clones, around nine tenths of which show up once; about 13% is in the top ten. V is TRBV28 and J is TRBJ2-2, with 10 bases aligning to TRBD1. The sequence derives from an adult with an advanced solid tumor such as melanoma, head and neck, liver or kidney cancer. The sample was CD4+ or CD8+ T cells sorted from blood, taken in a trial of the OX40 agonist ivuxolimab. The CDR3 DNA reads TGTGCCAGCAGTTTCTCTGACAGGGGGCCCGGCACCGGGGAGCTGTTTTTT. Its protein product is CASSFSDRGPGTGELFF.